This T cell receptor (beta chain) was identified during a study of T-cell reconstitution after alpha-beta-depleted transplantation in children (dated by TCRdb to the mid-2010s). For the study in its entirety: Using TCR repertoire profiling, the study quantitatively followed how T-cell immune reconstitution unfolded in children after TCRalphabeta/CD19-depleted allogeneic hematopoietic cell transplantation.

The table lists this clonotype with many counts. Its antigen remains unidentified. Nothing much larger sits one base from this clone, and base qualities are not available. The CDR3 numbers 12 residues from cysteine through phenylalanine. Here the CDR3 DNA is all that survives: 36 bases in frame from base 1. Relative to germline, V is 6 bases shorter and J is 6 bases shorter, with 11 bases between their ends. The germline V gene specifies ENHRY as CDR1 and SYGVKD as CDR2. Receptor libraries were prepared by PCR. Sequencing used an Illumina HiSeq 2500. TCR libraries were prepared with molecular barcoding, using unique molecular identifiers to normalize TCRbeta repertoire quantification. TCRdb reprocessing: public reads trimmed at Q25 with fastp, clones called with MiXCR, in-frame beta chains kept. Rows with a matching CDR3 protein are joined into one entry that keeps the most common DNA and genes. Within this sample are some 70,000 distinct CDR3 sequences, with roughly 6.6% of them counted one time only. Jointly, the top ten make up approximately 2.4% of the sample.

The sample was PBMCs from the stem cell graft donor, taken from the stem cell graft. The chain is assembled from TRBV10-3 and TRBJ1-2; TRBD1 is a weak D gene call, 5 bases matching. The TCR was taken from a human donor who donated a stem cell graft to a child with acute lymphoblastic leukemia. The nucleotides read TGTGCCATCAGCCGGGACGGACATGGCTACACCTTC. This translates into CAISRDGHGYTF.